One sample yielded the 17 T cell receptor beta chains listed below, sequenced in a study of cytomegalovirus exposure and HLA in healthy donors. Method: immunoSEQ multiplex PCR; TCRdb's copy keeps in-frame clones and lacks some. Of about 140,000 clones listed, about 86% are singletons. Sequencing was carried out using PBMCs. The source of these receptors is a man between 18 and 29 years old in good health and CMV-seronegative.

The chain has TRBV5-5 and TRBJ1-4; D is unclear. Deletions cut 1 base from V and 4 bases from J, with 11 bases between. CDR3 size: 15 residues. Germline V gene data show CDR1 as SGHKS and CDR2 as YYEKEE (reference sequence). This CDR3 reads CASSLLDVLNEKLFF. As DNA, the CDR3 is TGTGCCAGCAGCTTGTTAGATGTCCTTAATGAAAAACTGTTTTTT.

The rearrangement joins TRBV6-5 to TRBJ2-7; TRBD2 agrees at 10 bases. Unmatched junction bases numbered 6, after V lost 6 bases and J lost 1 base. In germline, CDR1 is MNHEY, CDR2 SVGAGI. The CDR3 contains 15 residues. CDR3 amino acids: CASRSSGRSSYEQYF. The CDR3 DNA reads as TGTGCCAGCAGGTCTAGCGGGAGATCTTCCTACGAGCAGTACTTC.

The V and J genes are TRBV27 and TRBJ1-2; 7 nucleotides match TRBD1. The CDR3 spans 16 residues. From germline, CDR1 is MNHEY and CDR2 SMNVEV (reference sequence). Trimming took 5 bases from V and 2 from J; bases not matched to a gene: 11. CDR3 bases: TGTGCCAGCAGTCCTGACAGGGTCTCTCTAAACTATGGCTACACCTTC. This encodes CASSPDRVSLNYGYTF.

The chain recombines TRBV9 with TRBJ2-7; D may be TRBD1 (7 bases). V was pared by 1 base and J by 7 bases, with 9 bases between. The V gene's germline CDR1 is SGDLS and CDR2 YYNGEE. The CDR3 is 12 residues long. The CDR3 DNA reads TGTGCCAGCAGCGTACAGGGGGGAGAGCAGTACTTC. Amino acid sequence: CASSVQGGEQYF.

J is TRBJ2-1 and V is TRBV7-9, with 9 bases aligning to TRBD1. Germline V gives CDR1 SEHNR, CDR2 FQNEAQ (reference sequence). This CDR3 contains 15 residues. J was trimmed by 6 bases and V by 2 bases; bases with no gene match: 5. The CDR3 reads CASSLSGQGPNEQFF. DNA for the CDR3: TGTGCCAGCAGCTTAAGCGGACAGGGGCCCAATGAGCAGTTCTTC.

This chain links TRBV10-1 with TRBJ2-5, with 7 bases identical to TRBD2. Trimming removed 2 bases from V and 10 bases from J; junction bases left unmatched: 7. Germline CDR1 reads WNHNN; CDR2 reads SYGVQD (reference sequence). The CDR3 extends over 13 amino acids. The CDR3 coding sequence is TGCGCCAGCAGTGAGAGAGGGCTAGCGGTCCAGTACTTC. Protein product: CASSERGLAVQYF.

About this clone itself: The sample contains more than one DNA sequence encoding this CDR3. This chain uses TRBV6-1 with TRBJ1-5; D perhaps matches TRBD1 (6 bases). Germline V gives CDR1 MNHNS, CDR2 SASEGT. Trimming shortened V by 2 bases and J by 4 bases, and 6 bases separated the two germline ends. The CDR3 sequence is 13 residues long. CDR3 protein: CASSERGNQPQHF. For the CDR3, the DNA is TGTGCCAGCAGTGAAAGGGGGAATCAGCCCCAGCATTTT.

V and J are TRBV28 and TRBJ2-2; 7 bases are a match to TRBD1. The ends lost 4 bases at V and 1 base at J; junction bases unmatched: 6. This CDR3 is 16 amino acids long. Germline CDR1 and CDR2: MDHEN and SYDVKM. This CDR3 is CASSSPGGENTGELFF. CDR3 DNA: TGTGCCAGCAGTTCCCCAGGGGGAGAGAACACCGGGGAGCTGTTTTTT. Complete variable domain (other parts from reference TRBV28 and TRBJ2-2): DVKVTQSSRYLVKRTGEKVFLECVQDMDHENMFWYRQDPGLGLRLIYFSYDVKMKEKGDIPEGYSVSREKKERFSLILESASTNQTSMYLCASSSPGGENTGELFFGEGSRLTVL.

The V gene is TRBV30, the J gene TRBJ1-5, with 7 bases that match TRBD1. The germline V gene has CDR1 GTSNPN and CDR2 SVGIG (reference sequence). V shed 1 base and J 5 bases; nucleotides not matched to a gene: 5. The CDR3 runs to 14 residues. The CDR3 sequence is CAWSANRGDQPQHF. The CDR3 nucleotides read TGTGCCTGGAGTGCCAACAGGGGAGATCAGCCCCAGCATTTT.

V and J are TRBV6-5 and TRBJ1-3; a possible D gene is TRBD1 (6 bases). The CDR3 contains 15 residues. Trimming left V 3 bases short and J 6 bases short, with 15 bases between. Germline V CDR1 and CDR2: MNHEY, SVGAGI. The CDR3 here is CASSYSSGQQNTIYF. The CDR3 bases are TGTGCCAGCAGTTATTCCTCCGGACAGCAAAACACCATATATTTT.

CDR3 bases: TGTGCCAGCAGGGCCGGGAGGGGCTCCTACGAGCAGTACTTC. It specifies CASRAGRGSYEQYF. V is TRBV27 and J is TRBJ2-7; TRBD2 aligns across 8 bases. Germline assignment: CDR1 MNHEY and CDR2 SMNVEV (reference sequence). Trimming took 6 bases from V and 0 from J; bases not matched to a gene: 4. The CDR3 consists of 14 residues.

As for this clone: A read error may produce the germline difference seen at one junction end. V and J are TRBV30 and TRBJ2-3, with 9 nucleotides matching TRBD2. The length of the CDR3 is 16 residues. Per the germline V gene, CDR1 is GTSNPN and CDR2 is SVGIG (reference sequence). CDR3 in amino acids: CAWSVRAGGLHRYAVF. DNA of the CDR3: TGTGCCTGGAGTGTACGAGCGGGAGGCCTACACAGATACGCAGTATTT.

In DNA form, the CDR3 reads TGTGCCAGCAGCCCCACCCAGGGGGCCAACTATGGCTACACCTTC. It encodes CASSPTQGANYGYTF. J is TRBJ1-2 and V is TRBV28; 8 bases fit TRBD1. Per germline, CDR1 MDHEN and CDR2 SYDVKM. The length of the CDR3 is 15 residues. Unmatched junction bases numbered 8, after V lost 6 bases and J lost 2 bases.

This chain connects TRBV27 to TRBJ2-1; 11 bases are shared with TRBD2. This CDR3 spans 16 amino acids. With V trimmed by 3 bases and J by 8 bases, 9 bases remained unmatched. CDR1 and CDR2 (germline): MNHEY, SMNVEV (reference sequence). Here the CDR3 reads CASSLTSGDRVYEQFF. Written as DNA, the CDR3 is TGTGCCAGCAGTTTGACTAGCGGGGATAGGGTCTATGAGCAGTTCTTC.

The chain couples TRBV4-3 to TRBJ2-7; 8 bases map to TRBD2. This CDR3 has 16 residues. Unmatched junction bases numbered 12, after V lost 4 bases and J lost 4 bases. Germline lookup yields CDR1 LGHNA and CDR2 YSLEER. CDR3 protein: CASSPYSGRAPYEQYF. The CDR3 nucleotides read TGCGCCAGCAGCCCTTACAGCGGGAGAGCCCCTTACGAGCAGTACTTC.

The genes are TRBV7-9 and TRBJ2-3; D gene unclear. V lost 4 bases and J lost 4, with 9 bases in between. Germline V gene data show CDR1 as SEHNR and CDR2 as FQNEAQ (reference sequence). The CDR3 runs 13 residues. CDR3 bases: TGTGCCAGCAGCTCACCTCCGGCAGATACGCAGTATTTT. Translating it yields CASSSPPADTQYF.

This clone appeared once. The CDR3 is CASSSNRVWAKNIQYF. The DNA for the CDR3 is TGTGCCAGCAGTTCAAACAGGGTTTGGGCCAAAAACATTCAGTACTTC. The V and J genes are TRBV28 and TRBJ2-4; maybe TRBD1 (6 bases). The CDR3 is 16 amino acids. Germline assignment: CDR1 MDHEN and CDR2 SYDVKM. With 4 bases removed from V and 1 base from J, the gap between germline ends came to 14 bases.